These T cell receptor beta chains were read from a single sample in a study of CD8+ T cells in alopecia areata. The assay was immunoSEQ multiplex PCR, and TCRdb's table has in-frame clones only and misses some. The sample lists about 130,000 clones, around 60% occurring once. Here the sequenced sample was CD4+ T cells sorted from blood, taken at week 0. The receptors were sampled from a human donor with alopecia areata. The CDR3 runs from the conserved cysteine through the conserved F or W. The order of the fields is J gene, V gene, D gene, clone size, CDR3 DNA, CDR3 protein. The D gene is left open where the match is weak. Where a row states a size, it is once, few, many or the class of an expanded clone; other rows omit it.

TRBJ2-1 TRBV7-8 NA few TGTGCCAGCAGCTTGTCTAGGGTCAGCGAGCAGTTCTTC CASSLSRVSEQFF
TRBJ2-5 TRBV7-9 TRBD1 few TGTGCCAGCAGCTTAGGACAGGGTCAAGAGACCCAGTACTTC CASSLGQGQETQYF
TRBJ2-3 TRBV29-1 NA NA TGCAGCGTTGAAGGAGGGCTTGGGGATACGCAGTATTTT CSVEGGLGDTQYF
TRBJ2-3 TRBV2 TRBD1 NA TGTGCCAGCACAGTAGGACAGGGGGCAGATACGCAGTATTTT CASTVGQGADTQYF
TRBJ2-5 TRBV6-6 NA NA TGTGCCAGCAGTTACTCGATGGGGGCCGGGGAGACCCAGTACTTC CASSYSMGAGETQYF
TRBJ2-3 TRBV11-2 NA NA TGTGCCAGCAGCTTCCAAAGCGGCACTAGCACAGATACGCAGTATTTT CASSFQSGTSTDTQYF
TRBJ1-2 TRBV30 TRBD1 NA TGTGCCTGGAGTGCCCAAGGGACAGGGATTAACTATGGCTACACCTTC CAWSAQGTGINYGYTF
TRBJ2-7 TRBV7-2 NA NA TGTGCCAGCAGCTTAGAACGCGGCGGACTCTACGAGCAGTACTTC CASSLERGGLYEQYF
TRBJ2-1 TRBV9 TRBD2 few TGTGCCAGCAGCGTAGGTAGCGGGACCTACAATGAGCAGTTCTTC CASSVGSGTYNEQFF
TRBJ2-5 TRBV7-2 NA NA TGTGCCAGCAGCTTAGGAGGGGGAAAGACCCAGTACTTC CASSLGGGKTQYF
TRBJ1-1 TRBV2 NA NA TGTGCCAGCATTCTTCGGACAGCACTCATGAACACTGAAGCTTTCTTT CASILRTALMNTEAFF
TRBJ2-5 TRBV18 NA NA TGTGCCAGCTCACCTCAAGGGGTCTCGGAGACCCAGTACTTC CASSPQGVSETQYF
TRBJ1-2 TRBV5-6 TRBD1 NA TGTGCCAGCAGCGTGGACAGGGCGGCAGGCTACACCTTC CASSVDRAAGYTF
TRBJ2-1 TRBV9 NA few TGTGCCAGCAGCGTAGGGGGCCGGACCATTAATAGTGAGCAGTTCTTC CASSVGGRTINSEQFF
TRBJ2-1 TRBV7-3 NA few TGTGCCAGCAGCTGGACAGCTAGCAATGAGCAGTTCTTC CASSWTASNEQFF
TRBJ1-2 TRBV19 TRBD1 NA TGTGCCGCGTCAGGACAGGGAGGGGCAGCCACCTTC CAASGQGGAATF
TRBJ1-2 TRBV6-5 TRBD1 NA TGTGCCAGCAGCCTGACAGGGACGGAGGGCTACACCTTC CASSLTGTEGYTF
TRBJ1-1 TRBV18 NA few TGTGCCAGCTCACCACCTCCCCGGGGGAGGGGGAACACTGAAGCTTTCTTT CASSPPPRGRGNTEAFF
TRBJ1-2 TRBV6-5 TRBD1 NA TGTGCCAGCAGGTCCACCGGGACAGGTGTTTATGGCTACACCTTC CASRSTGTGVYGYTF
TRBJ2-5 TRBV11-2 NA NA TGTGCCAGCAGCTTAAGAGGGACGACCGAAGAGACCCAGTACTTC CASSLRGTTEETQYF
TRBJ2-5 TRBV9 TRBD2 few TGTGCCAGCGCCGTCGGGACTAGCGGGAGTTTCGAGACCCAGTACTTC CASAVGTSGSFETQYF
TRBJ2-5 TRBV4-1 TRBD1 NA TGCGCCAGCAGCCCGGACAGGGGGGACGAGACCCAGTACTTC CASSPDRGDETQYF
TRBJ1-5 TRBV29-1 NA few TGCAGCGTTCTGGCTGGGAATAGCAATCAGCCCCAGCATTTT CSVLAGNSNQPQHF
TRBJ2-1 TRBV27 NA few TGTGCCAGCAGTTTACAGGGTCAATCCTACAATGAGCAGTTCTTC CASSLQGQSYNEQFF
TRBJ2-5 TRBV9 NA NA TGTGCCAGCAGCGGCAGGACCCAAGAGACCCAGTACTTC CASSGRTQETQYF
TRBJ2-3 TRBV5-1 TRBD1 many TGCGCCAGCAGCTTGGATCACAGGGGGCGGTGGTCTAGCACAGATACGCAGTATTTT CASSLDHRGRWSSTDTQYF
TRBJ2-1 TRBV15 TRBD2 few TGTGCCACCAGCAGAGGACTAGCGGGGGACAATGAGCAGTTCTTC CATSRGLAGDNEQFF
TRBJ2-5 TRBV2 NA NA TGTGCCAGCAGTCCAGGGCGTGAAGAGACCCAGTACTTC CASSPGREETQYF
TRBJ1-1 TRBV7-9 NA few TGTGCCAGCAGCTTAGTCGCAGGAGTAAACACTGAAGCTTTCTTT CASSLVAGVNTEAFF
TRBJ1-1 TRBV7-9 TRBD1 NA TGTGCCAGCAGCGTGACAGGGTCCAACACTGAAGCTTTCTTT CASSVTGSNTEAFF
TRBJ1-1 TRBV5-1 NA few TGCGCCAGCAGCTCGGACATGAACACTGAAGCTTTCTTT CASSSDMNTEAFF
TRBJ2-2 TRBV27 TRBD1 NA TGTGCCAGCATGGGCGGACAGGGATTCACCGGGGAGCTGTTTTTT CASMGGQGFTGELFF
TRBJ2-2 TRBV10-3 NA once TGTGCCATCAGTGCACGTGCGGCAGACAACACCGGGGAGCTGTTTTTT CAISARAADNTGELFF
TRBJ2-2 TRBV7-6 TRBD1 once TGTGCCAGCAGCTTACCCCTCACAGGGGCCGGGGAGCTGTTTTTT CASSLPLTGAGELFF
TRBJ2-7 TRBV28 NA NA TGTGCCAGCAGTCTCCCTCGAAGGCAGGTGGATGCCTACGAGCAGTACTTC CASSLPRRQVDAYEQYF
TRBJ2-5 TRBV2 NA NA TGTGCCAGCAACCCGACAGTCCAAGAGACCCAGTACTTC CASNPTVQETQYF
TRBJ1-1 TRBV6-5 NA NA TGTGCCAGCAGTATTAGAGGGGGACCTGGTGTAGGAGCTTTCTTT CASSIRGGPGVGAFF
TRBJ1-3 TRBV7-6 NA few TGTGCCAGCAGCTTAAGCCGCTCTGGAAACACCATATATTTT CASSLSRSGNTIYF
TRBJ2-3 TRBV10-3 NA NA TGTGCCATCAGCTCTAAACGGGAGGATACGCAGTATTTT CAISSKREDTQYF
TRBJ2-1 TRBV2 TRBD2 few TGTGCCAGCAGTTCGAGGACTAGCAACGGTGAGCAGTTCTTC CASSSRTSNGEQFF
TRBJ1-2 TRBV4-1 NA NA TGCGCCAGCAGCCAAGAGATTGGACAGCTGGCCTATGGCTACACCTTC CASSQEIGQLAYGYTF